Listed below are T cell receptor beta chains from one sample, sequenced in a study of T cells expressing NK-cell markers. Each CDR3 protein gets one entry in TCRdb, which reprocessed the 5' RACE reads and gives no DNA. The sample has over 350,000 distinct CDR3 sequences; the top ten hold roughly a tenth. Material for sequencing was blood T cells: a sorted CD56 or NKG2C T cell subset, CD4+ or CD8+ T cells, or bulk PBMC T cells (not recorded which). All receptors derive from a woman aged 50 to 60 in good health. Each CDR3 is given with its conserved first and last residue.

TRBV5-1	TRBJ2-1	CASSMGPSTLDEQFF
TRBV29-1	TRBJ2-7	CSVANQGYEQYF
TRBV27	TRBJ2-1	CASALTYNEQFF
TRBV27	TRBJ1-3	CASRGQGTRGNTIYF
TRBV2	TRBJ2-3	CARTGTEDTDTQYF
TRBV4-1	TRBJ2-1	CASSHTGTSLNEQFF
TRBV29-1	TRBJ2-1	CSFVKLYEQFF
TRBV7-8	TRBJ2-1	CASSLVNGEQFF
TRBV24-1	TRBJ2-1	CATSEAGGAYNEQFF
TRBV7-9	TRBJ2-1	CASSLAVAIYEQFF
TRBV7-8	TRBJ2-1	CASSARDSAYNEQFF
TRBV3-1	TRBJ2-2	CASSQYNAAGTGELFF
TRBV5-4	TRBJ2-3	CASSVIGSAADTQYF
TRBV12-3/TRBV12-4	TRBJ2-2	CASTRTSATGELFF
TRBV29-1	TRBJ1-2	CSVYQGAATGYTF
TRBV5-1	TRBJ2-5	CASSLEGARGRETQYF
TRBV11-2	TRBJ2-7	CASSLDGSASYEQYF
TRBV5-1	TRBJ1-1	CASSVGDTEAFF
TRBV6-1	TRBJ2-5	CASSEKLADLPGETQYF
TRBV29-1	TRBJ2-1	CSFDPSGLNEQFF
TRBV5-6	TRBJ2-2	CASNPTGSSAGELFF
TRBV7-3	TRBJ2-3	CASSPGQEFTQYF
TRBV6-5	TRBJ2-5	CASSYSASQETQYF
TRBV5-1	TRBJ2-3	CASSPGTSGFTDTQYF
TRBV29-1	TRBJ2-3	CSVVLAAGEGVTQYF
TRBV5-1	TRBJ2-2	CASSLKSTNTGELFF
TRBV4-2	TRBJ2-1	CASSQPTSRTEQFF
TRBV20-1	TRBJ2-4	CSAGTVTNIQYF
TRBV19	TRBJ1-1	CASSGPGSTAFF
TRBV16	TRBJ1-5	CASSQSQGAGHF
TRBV20-1	TRBJ2-3	CSARDRTSGRVWTDTQYF
TRBV6-5	TRBJ2-2	CASSFGTSGIGSGDLFF
TRBV18	TRBJ2-1	CASSPAGLPKISSYNEQFF
TRBV6-1	TRBJ2-5	CASSEGRAGGRQETQYF
TRBV4-2	TRBJ2-5	CASSQEIAGGVQETQYF
TRBV25-1	TRBJ1-1	CASSDRRSRAFF
TRBV7-8	TRBJ2-1	CASSPGTSLNGQFF
TRBV29-1	TRBJ2-7	CSVDNPTSRYEQYF
TRBV2	TRBJ1-6	CASSEHENSPLHF
TRBV7-9	TRBJ2-7	CASSAGRTYEQYF
TRBV27	TRBJ2-7	CASSLYDRVSYEQYF
TRBV11-2	TRBJ2-2	CASSSGTSGHTGELFF
TRBV27	TRBJ2-5	CASSWSGSLVGQYF
TRBV6-5	TRBJ2-7	CASSPSGLAGGNEQYF
TRBV12-3/TRBV12-4	TRBJ1-4	CASSLAGIFREKLFF
TRBV3-1	TRBJ2-1	CASSQLLDRGWNEQFF
TRBV30	TRBJ1-1	CAWRKTGRNTEAFF
TRBV5-1	TRBJ2-2	CASSIRPRQGANTGELFF
TRBV11-2	TRBJ2-3	CASSPSGTVGDTQYF
TRBV7-7	TRBJ1-4	CASSARAGRGEKLLF
TRBV6-5	TRBJ2-1	CATTPSGRSIEQFF
TRBV4-1	TRBJ1-1	CASSQVSVRALTEAFF
TRBV24-1	TRBJ1-6	CATSDLKGSPLHF